Sequencing of this T cell receptor (beta chain) was carried out in a study of cytomegalovirus exposure and HLA in healthy donors. Donors showed nominal health when sampled, although they likely had unrecorded immune exposures. Study-level points and caveats: Sequencing probably produced one cluster of sequence variants that were highly shared.

The PCR contained 60 Vbeta and 13 Jbeta primers. Here immunoSEQ multiplex PCR was the method, and the copy in TCRdb shows in-frame clones only, minus some. The sample includes 120,000 or so clones, 15% of them seen just once. Turning to this clone: Its target is unknown.

The sample comprised PBMCs. This TCR came from a young woman in good health and CMV-seronegative.

This CDR3 reads CAWSRLVQETQYF. In DNA, the CDR3 is TGTGCCTGGAGCCGGTTGGTCCAAGAGACCCAGTACTTC. The chain recombines TRBV30 with TRBJ2-5; D remains unclear. Germline V gives CDR1 GTSNPN, CDR2 SVGIG (reference sequence). V shed 3 bases and J shed 1 base, with 9 bases lying between them. This CDR3 region has 13 residues.